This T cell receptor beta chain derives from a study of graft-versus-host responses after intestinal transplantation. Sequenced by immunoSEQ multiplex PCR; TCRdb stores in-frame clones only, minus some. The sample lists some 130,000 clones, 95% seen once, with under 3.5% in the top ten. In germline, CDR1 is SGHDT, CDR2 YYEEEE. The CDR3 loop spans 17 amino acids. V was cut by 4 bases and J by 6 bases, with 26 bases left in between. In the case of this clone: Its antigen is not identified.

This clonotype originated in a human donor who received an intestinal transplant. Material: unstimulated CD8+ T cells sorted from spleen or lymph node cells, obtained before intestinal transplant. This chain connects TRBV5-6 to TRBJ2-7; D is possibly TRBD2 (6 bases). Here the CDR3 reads CASSPLGREIRGSEQYF. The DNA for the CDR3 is TGTGCCAGCAGCCCCCTGGGACGGGAGATTAGGGGCTCCGAGCAGTACTTC.